The 30 T cell receptor beta chains listed next were all sequenced from one sample in a study of blood T cell repertoires in COVID-19. The table came from immunoSEQ multiplex PCR; TCRdb's copy has only in-frame clones and leaves some out. The table has 150,000 to 200,000 clones, approximately 87% seen once. The sequencing input was peripheral blood. All receptors come from a man between 18 and 35 years old with active or convalescent COVID-19.

Concerning this clone itself: Other DNA sequences in the same sample also yield this CDR3. The V and J genes are TRBV7-8 and TRBJ1-1; no definite D call. CDR3 size: 14 residues. V was clipped by 1 base and J by 2 bases, with 8 bases between them. Germline loops: CDR1 SGHVS, CDR2 FQNEAQ. The chain's CDR3 is CASSLGRGNTEAFF. In DNA, the CDR3 is TGTGCCAGCAGCTTAGGGAGAGGAAACACTGAAGCTTTCTTT.

The chain uses TRBV2 and TRBJ2-1; 14 nucleotides line up with TRBD2. V trimming: 4 bases; J trimming: 8 bases; junction bases outside the gene matches: 10. The germline V gene has CDR1 SNHLY and CDR2 FYNNEI. This CDR3 is 17 amino acids long. The DNA for the CDR3 is TGTGCCAGCAGTGGGGCTCGAGGGACTAGCGGGAGTGATGAGCAGTTCTTC. Protein: CASSGARGTSGSDEQFF.

J is TRBJ2-7 and V is TRBV5-1; 10 bases line up with TRBD2. Germline assignment: CDR1 SGHRS and CDR2 YFSETQ. Losses at the gene ends were 2 bases for V and 2 bases for J; bases not matched to a gene: 4. The CDR3 contains 15 residues. CDR3 sequence (DNA): TGCGCCAGCAGCTTAGGGACTAGCGTCACCTACGAGCAGTACTTC. The encoded protein is CASSLGTSVTYEQYF.

This chain connects TRBV12-3 or TRBV12-4 to TRBJ2-1; D not resolved. Trimming removed 5 bases at V and 8 bases at J, with 10 bases between. The CDR3 covers 12 residues. CDR3 loop: CASSHLQDEQFF. In DNA, the CDR3 is TGTGCCAGCAGTCATTTGCAGGATGAGCAGTTCTTC.

The rearrangement links TRBV18 to TRBJ2-5, with D possibly TRBD2 on 5 matching bases. The CDR3 spans 12 residues. The germline V gene encodes CDR1 KGHSH and CDR2 LQKENI. V gave up 9 bases and J gave up 0 bases, with 8 bases separating them. The CDR3 is CASSGDQETQYF. For the CDR3, the DNA is TGTGCCAGTTCCGGGGACCAAGAGACCCAGTACTTC.

This clone has only a few counts. The chain uses TRBV28 and TRBJ2-7; TRBD2 is a possible D gene (6 bases). CDR1 is MDHEN, CDR2 SYDVKM, per germline. Between the trimmed V and J ends, which lost 3 bases and 1 base, there was a span of 16 bases. CDR3 length: 16 residues. This CDR3 reads CASSLGGQGSSYEQYV. The CDR3 DNA follows: TGTGCCAGCAGTTTGGGAGGTCAGGGCTCGTCCTACGAGCAGTACGTC.

V gene TRBV5-1 combines with J gene TRBJ2-7; TRBD1 aligns across 11 bases. V shed 4 bases and J 6 bases; nucleotides not matched to a gene: 6. Per the germline V gene, CDR1 is SGHRS and CDR2 is YFSETQ. This CDR3 has 14 residues. The CDR3 region is CASSIGQGAIEQYF. The CDR3 nucleotides read TGCGCCAGCAGCATAGGACAGGGGGCGATCGAGCAGTACTTC.

The chain uses TRBV7-6 and TRBJ2-7; no reliable D call. Trimming took 1 base from V and 3 from J, leaving 16 bases between them. This CDR3 is 16 amino acids long. In germline, CDR1 is SGHVS, CDR2 FNYEAQ. The CDR3 coding sequence is TGTGCCAGCAGCTTAGGAGGATCGCTGAGCCACTACGAGCAGTACGTC. Translation gives CASSLGGSLSHYEQYV.

This chain uses TRBV4-1 with TRBJ2-1; D gene uncertain. Per germline, CDR1 MGHRA and CDR2 YSYEKL. V lost 1 base to trimming and J lost 2 bases, with 9 bases between them. The CDR3 consists of 15 residues. The CDR3 nucleotides read TGCGCCAGCAGCCAAGTGGTGACAACCTACAATGAGCAGTTCTTC. Translated, it gives CASSQVVTTYNEQFF.

The chain recombines TRBV9 with TRBJ2-7; TRBD1 matches at 11 bases. The CDR3 is 14 amino acids. The germline V gene encodes CDR1 SGDLS and CDR2 YYNGEE. The trim removed 4 bases at V and 3 bases at J, leaving 3 bases unmatched. CDR3 in DNA: TGTGCCAGCAGCTTGGACAGGGGGCACTACGAGCAGTACTTC. Translating it yields CASSLDRGHYEQYF.

This clone was picked up a small number of times. The chain recombines TRBV4-1 with TRBJ1-2; perhaps TRBD1 as D (5 bases). Between the trimmed V and J ends, which lost 0 bases and 4 bases, there was a span of 15 bases. CDR3 length equals 16 residues. Germline V lookup: CDR1 MGHRA, CDR2 YSYEKL. CDR3 nucleotide sequence: TGCGCCAGCAGCCAAGACGAGGCAGGCCAGGGCTATGGCTACACCTTC. Its translation is CASSQDEAGQGYGYTF.

The sample holds one count of this clone. V is TRBV5-1 and J is TRBJ1-3; D not certain. Trimming pared 3 bases from V and 0 bases from J, leaving 13 bases between. CDR1 is SGHRS, CDR2 YFSETQ, per germline. This CDR3 contains 16 residues. DNA of the CDR3: TGCGCCAGCAGCTCGTTCGGACGGGACTCTGGAAACACCATATATTTT. Protein sequence: CASSSFGRDSGNTIYF.

This clone was counted between two and nine times. The same CDR3 is also encoded by other DNA sequences in this sample. The chain couples TRBV7-2 to TRBJ1-5; tentatively, D is TRBD1 (5 bases). The CDR3 totals 15 residues. V was cut by 5 bases and J by 2 bases, with 13 bases left in between. Germline lookup yields CDR1 SGHTA and CDR2 FQGNSA. CDR3 loop: CASSPGGRGNQPQHF. The CDR3, as DNA: TGTGCCAGCAGCCCCGGGGGGAGGGGCAATCAGCCCCAGCATTTT.

The J gene is TRBJ2-5, the V gene TRBV27, with 8 nucleotides matching TRBD1. This CDR3 is 15 amino acids long. Germline V lookup: CDR1 MNHEY, CDR2 SMNVEV (reference sequence). The ends lost 1 base at V and 1 base at J; junction bases unmatched: 2. CDR3 sequence: CASSLWGQAQETQYF. The CDR3 nucleotides read TGTGCCAGCAGTTTATGGGGACAGGCCCAAGAGACCCAGTACTTC.

The gene calls are TRBV5-4 and TRBJ2-3; tentatively, D is TRBD2 (6 bases). The CDR3 contains 15 residues. Germline V gene lookup returns CDR1 SGHNT and CDR2 YYREEE (reference sequence). V dropped 9 bases and J dropped 1 base, with 18 bases sitting between them. The CDR3 DNA reads as TGTGCCACCAAAGAAGGAGGGTTCCGCACAGATACGCAGTATTTT. Translation gives CATKEGGFRTDTQYF.

V usage is TRBV7-9 and J usage is TRBJ1-1, with 8 bases identical to TRBD1. The ends lost 4 bases at V and 3 bases at J; junction bases unmatched: 7. From germline, CDR1 is SEHNR and CDR2 FQNEAQ (reference sequence). The CDR3 length is 15 residues. CDR3 amino acids: CASSSHRGEDTEAFF. CDR3 coding DNA: TGTGCCAGCAGCTCCCACAGGGGGGAGGACACTGAAGCTTTCTTT.

J is TRBJ1-2 and V is TRBV27; 9 bases map to TRBD1. Losses at the gene ends were 7 bases for V and 2 bases for J; bases not matched to a gene: 8. Germline assignment: CDR1 MNHEY and CDR2 SMNVEV (reference sequence). The CDR3 spans 15 residues. The CDR3 nucleotides are TGTGCCAGCAACCTCGACAGGGGGTTAAACTATGGCTACACCTTC. Amino acids: CASNLDRGLNYGYTF.

In this sample, this clone turned up once. The chain combines TRBV7-2 with TRBJ2-2, with a tentative D call TRBD2 (5 bases). The CDR3 extends over 15 amino acids. The V gene lost 2 bases and the J gene lost 6 bases, with 13 bases spanning the gap. The V gene's germline CDR1 is SGHTA and CDR2 FQGNSA. Here the CDR3 DNA reads TGTGCCAGCAGCTTATCAGAAGTCGGGGCCGGGGAGCTGTTTTTT. Translated, it gives CASSLSEVGAGELFF.

This clone was counted a single time. The J gene is TRBJ1-1, the V gene TRBV6-2 or TRBV6-3, with TRBD1 matching over 7 bases. CDR3 length equals 15 residues. V gave up 5 bases and J gave up 0 bases; unmatched junction bases: 6. CDR1 is MNHEY and CDR2 is SVGEGT in the germline V gene. CDR3 sequence reads: CASSRPGQMNTEAFF. CDR3 bases: TGTGCCAGCAGTCGACCGGGACAGATGAACACTGAAGCTTTCTTT.

This clone was seen only once. The CDR3 DNA is TGTGCCAGCAGCGAGCGAGCGGGGGGCCCTAATGAGCAGTTCTTC. Its translation is CASSERAGGPNEQFF. This chain links TRBV11-2 with TRBJ2-1; the match to TRBD2 covers 9 bases. V shed 5 bases and J 7 bases; nucleotides not matched to a gene: 9. This CDR3 contains 15 residues. Germline loops: CDR1 SGHAT, CDR2 FQNNGV.

This chain connects TRBV27 to TRBJ1-5; no clear D gene. Trimming removed 8 bases from V and 1 base from J, with 18 bases in between. Germline CDR1 and CDR2: MNHEY and SMNVEV (reference sequence). This CDR3 region has 16 residues. The CDR3 coding sequence is TGTGCCAGCGGTCAAACGGCGGTCGGAAGCAATCAGCCCCAGCATTTT. Encoded protein: CASGQTAVGSNQPQHF.

This rearrangement joins TRBV28 to TRBJ1-3, with a weak D call TRBD1 (6 bases). This CDR3 comprises 16 residues. Trimming removed 5 bases from V and 0 bases from J, with 14 bases in between. Germline V gene data show CDR1 as MDHEN and CDR2 as SYDVKM. For the CDR3, the DNA is TGTGCCAGCAGTCCCCATGGGGACACCTCTGGAAACACCATATATTTT. Protein sequence: CASSPHGDTSGNTIYF.

The CDR3 DNA reads as TGTGCCAGCAGCTTGGGGGGCAGGGTTCTTCACGAGCAGTACTTC. Amino acid sequence: CASSLGGRVLHEQYF. The chain recombines TRBV5-8 with TRBJ2-7, with a tentative D call TRBD1 (5 bases). CDR1 is SGHTS and CDR2 is YDEGEE in the germline V gene. The CDR3 extends over 15 amino acids. Trimming cost V 0 bases and J 5 bases, with 15 bases left between them.

This clone was counted between two and nine times. The chain employs TRBV28 and TRBJ2-2; 7 nucleotides match TRBD1. Germline CDR1 reads MDHEN; CDR2 reads SYDVKM. The V and J ends lost 6 bases and 7 bases, in that order; junction bases with no gene match: 8. This CDR3 region has 14 residues. CDR3: CASRLQGVVGELFF. CDR3 in DNA: TGTGCCAGCAGACTCCAGGGGGTAGTCGGGGAGCTGTTTTTT.

The chain couples TRBV11-3 to TRBJ2-7; 9 bases line up with TRBD2. The V gene end was trimmed by 3 bases and the J gene end by 4 bases; junction bases not matched to a gene: 13. The V gene's germline CDR1 is SGHNT and CDR2 YENEEA. This CDR3 comprises 17 residues. CDR3 DNA sequence: TGTGCCAGCAGCTTCGGGTCAGGCGGGAGGGTGTTTTACGAGCAGTACTTC. It is translated as CASSFGSGGRVFYEQYF.

The chain is built from TRBV6-4 and TRBJ2-1; TRBD2 aligns across 10 bases. This CDR3 is 15 amino acids long. V was clipped by 0 bases and J by 14 bases; unmatched bases: 10. Germline CDR1 MRHNA, CDR2 SNTAGT. CDR3 sequence: CASSDSSASGGTKFF. The CDR3 DNA follows: TGTGCCAGCAGTGACTCGTCCGCTAGCGGGGGAACTAAGTTCTTC.

J is TRBJ2-7 and V is TRBV6-5; no definite D call. The V gene lost 6 bases and the J gene lost 3 bases, with 12 bases spanning the gap. CDR1 MNHEY and CDR2 SVGAGI come from the germline V gene. The CDR3 consists of 13 residues. Here the CDR3 reads CASRASMFYEQYV. Here the CDR3 DNA reads TGTGCCAGCAGGGCTTCAATGTTCTACGAGCAGTACGTC.

There are a few counts of this clone. Here the CDR3 DNA reads TGTGCCAGCAGCTTGGATCCAGGTCTATCCGAGCTGTTTTTT. Its translation: CASSLDPGLSELFF. The chain links TRBV5-6 to TRBJ1-4; D unclear. The V and J ends lost 0 bases and 14 bases respectively, with 17 bases between them. The CDR3 spans 14 residues. The germline gives CDR1 SGHDT, CDR2 YYEEEE. The whole variable domain, remainder taken from reference TRBV5-6 and TRBJ1-4, is DAGVTQSPTHLIKTRGQQVTLRCSPKSGHDTVSWYQQALGQGPQFIFQYYEEEERQRGNFPDRFSGHQFPNYSSELNVNALLLGDSALYLCASSLDPGLSELFFGSGTQLSVL.

The J gene is TRBJ1-6, the V gene TRBV27; D gene unclear. CDR3 length: 14 residues. With 0 bases removed from V and 9 bases from J, the gap between germline ends came to 9 bases. From germline, CDR1 is MNHEY and CDR2 SMNVEV (reference sequence). Here the CDR3 reads CASSLSRRISPLHF. Here the CDR3 DNA reads TGTGCCAGCAGTTTATCGAGGCGCATTTCACCCCTCCACTTT.

This clone was seen once. The chain employs TRBV29-1 and TRBJ2-3; tentatively, D is TRBD1 (6 bases). Trimming took 6 bases from V and 2 from J, leaving 18 bases between them. This CDR3 contains 15 residues. Germline V gives CDR1 SQVTM, CDR2 ANQGSEA. The CDR3: CSVRLPRDNTDTQYF. Written as DNA, the CDR3 is TGCAGCGTACGACTTCCCCGGGACAACACAGATACGCAGTATTTT.